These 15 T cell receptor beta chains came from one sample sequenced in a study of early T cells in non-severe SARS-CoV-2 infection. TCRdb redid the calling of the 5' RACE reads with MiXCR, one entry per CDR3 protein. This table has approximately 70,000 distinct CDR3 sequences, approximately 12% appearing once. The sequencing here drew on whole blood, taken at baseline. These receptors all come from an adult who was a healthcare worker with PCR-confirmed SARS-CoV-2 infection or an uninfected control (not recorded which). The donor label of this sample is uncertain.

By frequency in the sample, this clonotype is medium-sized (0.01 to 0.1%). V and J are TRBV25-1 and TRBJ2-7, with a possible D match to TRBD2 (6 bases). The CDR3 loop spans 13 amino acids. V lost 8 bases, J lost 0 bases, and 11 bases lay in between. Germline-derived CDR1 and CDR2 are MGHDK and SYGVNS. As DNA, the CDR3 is TGTGCCAGCTGTCCCGGGGGCTCCTACGAGCAGTACTTC. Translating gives CASCPGGSYEQYF.

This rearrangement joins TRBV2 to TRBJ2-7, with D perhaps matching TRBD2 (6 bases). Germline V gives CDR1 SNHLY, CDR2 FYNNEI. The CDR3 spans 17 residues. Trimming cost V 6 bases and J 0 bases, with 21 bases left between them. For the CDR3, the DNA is TGTGCCAGCAGAGTTCGCTCCGGGACTGGGAGCTCCTACGAGCAGTACTTC. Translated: CASRVRSGTGSSYEQYF.

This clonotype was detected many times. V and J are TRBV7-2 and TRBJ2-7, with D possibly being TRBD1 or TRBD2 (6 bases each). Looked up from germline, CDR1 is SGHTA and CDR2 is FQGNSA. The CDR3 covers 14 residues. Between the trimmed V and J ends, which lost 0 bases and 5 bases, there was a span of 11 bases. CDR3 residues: CASSLAGGVHEQYF. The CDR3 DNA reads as TGTGCCAGCAGCTTAGCGGGGGGCGTCCACGAGCAGTACTTC.

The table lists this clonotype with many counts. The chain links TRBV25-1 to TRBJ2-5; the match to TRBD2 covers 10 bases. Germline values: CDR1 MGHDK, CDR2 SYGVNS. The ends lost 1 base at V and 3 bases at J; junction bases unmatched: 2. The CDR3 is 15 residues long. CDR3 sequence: CASSEWTSGEETQYF. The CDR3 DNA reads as TGTGCCAGCAGTGAATGGACTAGCGGCGAAGAGACCCAGTACTTC. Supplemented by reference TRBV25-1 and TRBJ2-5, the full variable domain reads EADIYQTPRYLVIGTGKKITLECSQTMGHDKMYWYQQDPGMELHLIHYSYGVNSTEKGDLSSESTVSRIRTEHFPLTLESARPSHTSQYLCASSEWTSGEETQYFGPGTRLLVL.

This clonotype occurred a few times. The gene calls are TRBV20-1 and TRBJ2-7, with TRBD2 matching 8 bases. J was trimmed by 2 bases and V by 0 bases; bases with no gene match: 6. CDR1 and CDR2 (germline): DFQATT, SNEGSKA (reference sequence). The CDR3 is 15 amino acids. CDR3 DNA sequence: TGCAGTGCTAGAGAAAGCGGGGGCCCCGCCTACGAGCAGTACTTC. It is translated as CSARESGGPAYEQYF.

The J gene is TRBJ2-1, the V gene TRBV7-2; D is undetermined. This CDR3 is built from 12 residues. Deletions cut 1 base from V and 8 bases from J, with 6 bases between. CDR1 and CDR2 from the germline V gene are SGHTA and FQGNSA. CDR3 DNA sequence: TGTGCCAGCAGCTTAGACCCCCATGAGCAGTTCTTC. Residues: CASSLDPHEQFF.

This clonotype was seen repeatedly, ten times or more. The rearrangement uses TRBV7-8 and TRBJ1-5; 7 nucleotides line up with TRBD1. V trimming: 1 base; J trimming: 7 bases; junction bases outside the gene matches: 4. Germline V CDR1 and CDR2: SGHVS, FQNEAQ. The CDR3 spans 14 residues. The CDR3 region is CASSLGDSQQPQHF. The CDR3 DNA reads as TGTGCCAGCAGCTTAGGGGACAGTCAGCAGCCCCAGCATTTT.

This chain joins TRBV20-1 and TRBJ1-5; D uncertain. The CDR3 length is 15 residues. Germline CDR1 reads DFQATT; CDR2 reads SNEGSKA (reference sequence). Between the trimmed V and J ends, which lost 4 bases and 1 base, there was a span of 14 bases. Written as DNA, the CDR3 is TGCAGTGCTAACCCCCTGGGTAACAGCAATCAGCCCCAGCATTTT. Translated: CSANPLGNSNQPQHF.

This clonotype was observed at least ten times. CDR3: CASSSSLLASSYEQYF. The CDR3 nucleotides are TGCGCCAGCAGCAGCTCCCTACTAGCGAGCTCCTACGAGCAGTACTTC. This chain connects TRBV5-1 to TRBJ2-7; TRBD2 matches at 7 bases. The CDR3 has 16 residues. Losses at the gene ends were 4 bases for V and 0 bases for J; bases not matched to a gene: 10. Germline CDR1 and CDR2: SGHRS and YFSETQ. Full variable domain (outside the CDR3, taken from reference TRBV5-1 and TRBJ2-7): KAGVTQTPRYLIKTRGQQVTLSCSPISGHRSVSWYQQTPGQGLQFLFEYFSETQRNKGNFPGRFSGRQFSNSRSEMNVSTLELGDSALYLCASSSSLLASSYEQYFGPGTRLTVT.

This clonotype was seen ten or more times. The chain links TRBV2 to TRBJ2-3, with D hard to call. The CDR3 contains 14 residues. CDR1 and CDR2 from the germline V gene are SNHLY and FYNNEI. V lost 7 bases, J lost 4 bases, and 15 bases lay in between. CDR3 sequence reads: CASTNPSRPDTQYF. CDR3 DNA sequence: TGTGCCAGCACGAACCCCTCCCGGCCAGATACGCAGTATTTT.

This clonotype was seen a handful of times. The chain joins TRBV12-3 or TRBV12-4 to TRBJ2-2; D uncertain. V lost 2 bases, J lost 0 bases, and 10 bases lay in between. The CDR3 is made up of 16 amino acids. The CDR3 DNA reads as TGTGCCAGCAGTTTACGACGGCCCTCGAACACCGGGGAGCTGTTTTTT. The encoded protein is CASSLRRPSNTGELFF.

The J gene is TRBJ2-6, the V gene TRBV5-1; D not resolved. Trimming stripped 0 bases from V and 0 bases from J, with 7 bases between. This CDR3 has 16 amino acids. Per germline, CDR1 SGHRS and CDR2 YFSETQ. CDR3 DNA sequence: TGCGCCAGCAGCTTGGAACCGATCTCTGGGGCCAACGTCCTGACTTTC. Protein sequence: CASSLEPISGANVLTF.

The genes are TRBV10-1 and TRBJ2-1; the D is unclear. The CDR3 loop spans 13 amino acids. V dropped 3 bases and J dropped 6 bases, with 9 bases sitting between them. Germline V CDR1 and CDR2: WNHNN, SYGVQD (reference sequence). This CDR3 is CASSESDRNEQFF. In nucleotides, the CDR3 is TGCGCCAGCAGTGAATCGGATCGCAATGAGCAGTTCTTC.

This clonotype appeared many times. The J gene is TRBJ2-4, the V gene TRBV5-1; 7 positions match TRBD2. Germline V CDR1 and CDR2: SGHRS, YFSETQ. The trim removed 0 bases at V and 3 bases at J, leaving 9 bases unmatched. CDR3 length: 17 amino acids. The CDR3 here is CASSLAYLGGGKNIQYF. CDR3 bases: TGCGCCAGCAGCTTGGCCTATCTGGGCGGGGGCAAAAACATTCAGTACTTC.

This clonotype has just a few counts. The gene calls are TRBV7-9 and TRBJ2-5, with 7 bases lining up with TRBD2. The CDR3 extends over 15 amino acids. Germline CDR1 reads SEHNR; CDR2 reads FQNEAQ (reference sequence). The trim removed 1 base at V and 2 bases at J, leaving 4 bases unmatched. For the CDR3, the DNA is TGTGCCAGCAGCTTAGGGACTAGTTTTCAAGAGACCCAGTACTTC. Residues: CASSLGTSFQETQYF. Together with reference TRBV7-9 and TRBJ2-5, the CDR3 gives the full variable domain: DTGVSQNPRHKITKRGQNVTFRCDPISEHNRLYWYRQTLGQGPEFLTYFQNEAQLEKSRLLSDRFSAERPKGSFSTLEIQRTEQGDSAMYLCASSLGTSFQETQYFGPGTRLLVL.